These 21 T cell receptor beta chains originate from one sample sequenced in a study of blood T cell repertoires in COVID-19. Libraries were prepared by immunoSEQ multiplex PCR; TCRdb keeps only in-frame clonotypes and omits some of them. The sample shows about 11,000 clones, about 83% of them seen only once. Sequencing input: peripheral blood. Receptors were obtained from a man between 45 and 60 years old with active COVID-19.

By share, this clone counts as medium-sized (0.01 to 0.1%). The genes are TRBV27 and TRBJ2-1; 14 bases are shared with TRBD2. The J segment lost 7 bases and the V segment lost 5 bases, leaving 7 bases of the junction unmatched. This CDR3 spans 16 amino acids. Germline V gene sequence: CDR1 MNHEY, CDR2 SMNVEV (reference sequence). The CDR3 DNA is TGTGCCAGCAGTGGGACTAGCGGGAGTGAGGCAAATGAGCAGTTCTTC. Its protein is CASSGTSGSEANEQFF.

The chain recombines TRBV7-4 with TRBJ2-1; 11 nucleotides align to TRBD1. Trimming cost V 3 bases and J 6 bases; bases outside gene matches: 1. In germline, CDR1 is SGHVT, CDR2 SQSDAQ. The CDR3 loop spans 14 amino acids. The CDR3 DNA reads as TGTGCCAGCAGCTTGGGGACAGGGGGCAATGAGCAGTTCTTC. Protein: CASSLGTGGNEQFF.

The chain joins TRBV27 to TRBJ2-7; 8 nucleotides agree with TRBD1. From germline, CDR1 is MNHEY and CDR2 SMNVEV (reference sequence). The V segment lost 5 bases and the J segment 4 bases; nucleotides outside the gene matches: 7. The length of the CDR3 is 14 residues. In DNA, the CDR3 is TGTGCCAGCAGTACTGCAGGGGGCGGATACGAGCAGTACTTC. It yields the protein CASSTAGGGYEQYF.

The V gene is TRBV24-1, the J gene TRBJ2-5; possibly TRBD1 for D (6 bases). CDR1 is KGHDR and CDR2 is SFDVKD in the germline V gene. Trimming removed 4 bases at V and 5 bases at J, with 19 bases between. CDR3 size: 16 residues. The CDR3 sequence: CATSEPWDTGIETQYF. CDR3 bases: TGTGCCACCAGTGAGCCTTGGGACACTGGAATCGAGACCCAGTACTTC.

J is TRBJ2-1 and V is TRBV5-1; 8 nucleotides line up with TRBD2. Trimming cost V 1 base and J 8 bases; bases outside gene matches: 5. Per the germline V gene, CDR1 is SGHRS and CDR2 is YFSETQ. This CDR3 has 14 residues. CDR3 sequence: CASSLSGSFDEQFF. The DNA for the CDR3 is TGCGCCAGCAGCTTGAGCGGGAGCTTTGATGAGCAGTTCTTC.

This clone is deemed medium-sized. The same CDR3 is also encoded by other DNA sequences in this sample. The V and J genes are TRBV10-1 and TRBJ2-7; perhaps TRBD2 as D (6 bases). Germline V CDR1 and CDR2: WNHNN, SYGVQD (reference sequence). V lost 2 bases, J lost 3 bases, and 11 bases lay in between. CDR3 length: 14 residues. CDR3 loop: CASSEGEAGYEQYF. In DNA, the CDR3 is TGCGCCAGCAGTGAGGGGGAGGCCGGCTACGAGCAGTACTTC.

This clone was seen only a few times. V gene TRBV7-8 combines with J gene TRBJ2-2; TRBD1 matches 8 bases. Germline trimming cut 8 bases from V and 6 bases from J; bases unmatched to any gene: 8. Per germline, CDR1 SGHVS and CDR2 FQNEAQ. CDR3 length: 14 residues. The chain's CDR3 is CASSETGVSGELFF. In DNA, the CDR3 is TGTGCCAGCTCCGAGACAGGGGTCTCCGGGGAGCTGTTTTTT.

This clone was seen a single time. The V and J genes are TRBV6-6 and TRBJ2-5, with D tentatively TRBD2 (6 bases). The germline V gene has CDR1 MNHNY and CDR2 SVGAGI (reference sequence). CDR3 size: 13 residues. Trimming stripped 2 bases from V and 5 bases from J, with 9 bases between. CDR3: CASSYEAGETQYF. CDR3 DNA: TGTGCCAGCAGTTACGAGGCGGGGGAGACCCAGTACTTC.

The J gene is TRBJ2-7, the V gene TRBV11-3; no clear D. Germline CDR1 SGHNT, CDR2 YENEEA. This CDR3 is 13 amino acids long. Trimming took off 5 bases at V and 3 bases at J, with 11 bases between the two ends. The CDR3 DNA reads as TGTGCCAGCAGCCCGTCCTCGGGCTACGAGCAGTACTTC. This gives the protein CASSPSSGYEQYF.

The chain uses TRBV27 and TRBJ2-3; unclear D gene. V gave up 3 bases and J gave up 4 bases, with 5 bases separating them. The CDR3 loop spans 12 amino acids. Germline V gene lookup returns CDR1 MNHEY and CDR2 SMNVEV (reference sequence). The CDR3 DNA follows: TGTGCCAGCAGTTTGGCCGCAGATACGCAGTATTTT. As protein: CASSLAADTQYF.

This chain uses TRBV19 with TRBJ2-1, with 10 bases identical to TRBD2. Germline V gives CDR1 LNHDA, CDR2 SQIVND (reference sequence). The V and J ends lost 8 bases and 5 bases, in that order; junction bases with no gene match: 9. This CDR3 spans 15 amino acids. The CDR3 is CASGTSGNYDNEQFF. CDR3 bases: TGTGCCAGTGGAACTAGCGGGAACTACGACAATGAGCAGTTCTTC.

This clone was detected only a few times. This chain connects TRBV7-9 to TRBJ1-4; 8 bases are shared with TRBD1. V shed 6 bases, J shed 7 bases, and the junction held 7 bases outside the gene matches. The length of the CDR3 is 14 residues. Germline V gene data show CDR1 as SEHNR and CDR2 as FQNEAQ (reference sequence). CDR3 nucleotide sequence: TGTGCCAGCAGAGGAGGACAGGGTGGTGAAAAACTGTTTTTT. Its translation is CASRGGQGGEKLFF.

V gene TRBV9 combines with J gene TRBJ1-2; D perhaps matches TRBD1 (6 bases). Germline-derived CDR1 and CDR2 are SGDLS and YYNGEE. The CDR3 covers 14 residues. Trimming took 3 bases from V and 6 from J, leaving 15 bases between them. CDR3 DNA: TGTGCCAGCAGCGGACCGAACAGGGTTCATGGCTACACCTTC. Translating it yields CASSGPNRVHGYTF.

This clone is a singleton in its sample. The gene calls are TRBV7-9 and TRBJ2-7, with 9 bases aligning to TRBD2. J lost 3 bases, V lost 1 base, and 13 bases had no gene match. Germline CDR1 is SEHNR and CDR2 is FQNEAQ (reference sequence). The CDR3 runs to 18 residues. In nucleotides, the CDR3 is TGTGCCAGCAGCTTAGAACCAGTGGGACTAGCCTCCCTCTACGAGCAGTACTTC. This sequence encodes CASSLEPVGLASLYEQYF.

As DNA, the CDR3 is TGTGCCAGCAGCATAGCGGGCGGAAGGGGCAATGAGCAGTTCTTC. Translated, it gives CASSIAGGRGNEQFF. This chain joins TRBV9 and TRBJ2-1; TRBD2 matches at 7 bases. This CDR3 is 15 amino acids long. Germline CDR1 SGDLS, CDR2 YYNGEE. V shed 4 bases, J shed 6 bases, and the junction held 10 bases outside the gene matches.

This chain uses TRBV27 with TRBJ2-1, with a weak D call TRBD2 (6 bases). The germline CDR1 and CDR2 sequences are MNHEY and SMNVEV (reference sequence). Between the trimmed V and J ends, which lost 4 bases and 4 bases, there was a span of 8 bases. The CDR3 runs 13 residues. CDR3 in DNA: TGTGCCAGCAGTTCGGGACTTTACAATGAGCAGTTCTTC. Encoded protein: CASSSGLYNEQFF.

CDR3 in amino acids: CASSFGQPYEQYF. CDR3 coding DNA: TGTGCCAGCAGCTTCGGACAGCCCTACGAGCAGTACTTC. V usage is TRBV5-6 and J usage is TRBJ2-7, with D possibly TRBD1 on 6 matching bases. The CDR3 has 13 residues. Deletions cut 2 bases from V and 2 bases from J, with 8 bases between. CDR1 is SGHDT, CDR2 YYEEEE, per germline.

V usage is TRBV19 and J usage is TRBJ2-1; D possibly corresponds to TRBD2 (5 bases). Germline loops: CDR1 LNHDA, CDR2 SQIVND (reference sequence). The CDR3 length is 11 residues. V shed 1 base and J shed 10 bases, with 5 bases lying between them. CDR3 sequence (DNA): TGTGCCAGTAGTATAGCGGGAGAGCAGTTCTTC. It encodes CASSIAGEQFF.

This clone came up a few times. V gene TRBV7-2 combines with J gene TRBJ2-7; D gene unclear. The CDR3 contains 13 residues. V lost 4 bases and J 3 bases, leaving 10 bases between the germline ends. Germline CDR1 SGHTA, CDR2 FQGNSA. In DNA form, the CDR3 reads TGTGCCAGCAGCTATGGATCTAGCTACGAGCAGTACTTC. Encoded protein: CASSYGSSYEQYF.

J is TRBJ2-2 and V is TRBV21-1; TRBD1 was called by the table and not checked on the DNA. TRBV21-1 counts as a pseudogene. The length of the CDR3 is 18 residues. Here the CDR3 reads CASSKAGQGFRDTGELFF. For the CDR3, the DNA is TGTGCCAGCAGCAAAGCCGGGCAAGGGTTCAGGGACACCGGGGAGCTGTTTTTT.

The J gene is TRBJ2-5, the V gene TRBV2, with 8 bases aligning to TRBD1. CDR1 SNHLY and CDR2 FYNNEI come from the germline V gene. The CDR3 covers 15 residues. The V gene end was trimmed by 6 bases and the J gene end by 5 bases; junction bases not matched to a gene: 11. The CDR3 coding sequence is TGTGCCAGCAGAGTAGGACAGGGAACTGTGGAGACCCAGTACTTC. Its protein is CASRVGQGTVETQYF.